The 15 T cell receptor beta chains below all came from one sample that was sequenced in a study of human T cells and chemical hapten exposure (dated by TCRdb to about 2021). Libraries were prepared through RACE. TCRdb lists the instrument as NextSeq 500. The raw public reads went through TCRdb reprocessing: fastp at Q25, MiXCR clone calling, in-frame beta chains kept. Duplicate CDR3 protein sequences are folded into a single record with the most common DNA and genes. The sample table holds a few hundred thousand distinct CDR3 sequences, of which around 9.3% were seen once. In total, the top ten clones hold 2.3% of the sample. Read against the paper, the sample's time point label means: pre-sensitization, week 0. The treatment or condition label here, explained by the study, means: therapeutic diphenylcyclopropenone sensitization with weekly scalp DPC. The specimen was whole blood, collected in connection with sensitization to the hapten diphenylcyclopropenone (DPC). The receptors were gathered from a woman aged 35 to 49 with alopecia areata. Some clones in this sample may be carry-over from other donors' samples.

This clonotype was picked up a small number of times. The chain uses TRBV5-1 and TRBJ2-5, with TRBD1 matching 10 bases. V lost 5 bases to trimming and J lost 4 bases; unmatched junction nucleotides: 8. From germline, CDR1 is SGHRS and CDR2 YFSETQ. The length of the CDR3 is 15 residues. The CDR3 loop reads CASSWRQGAGETQYF. As DNA, the CDR3 is TGCGCCAGCAGTTGGCGACAGGGGGCAGGAGAGACCCAGTACTTC.

This clonotype was found many times. CDR3: CASSRDYHEQYF. The DNA of the CDR3 is TGTGCCAGCAGCCGAGACTACCACGAGCAGTACTTC. The chain carries TRBV7-9 and TRBJ2-7, with TRBD2 as a possible D gene (5 bases). Germline assignment: CDR1 SEHNR and CDR2 FQNEAQ (reference sequence). This CDR3 has 12 amino acids. V gave up 5 bases and J gave up 5 bases, with 10 bases separating them.

This clonotype came up many times. The rearrangement links TRBV28 to TRBJ2-7; possibly TRBD1 or TRBD2 for D (5 bases each). Per the germline V gene, CDR1 is MDHEN and CDR2 is SYDVKM. The CDR3 extends over 15 amino acids. V gave up 3 bases and J gave up 2 bases, with 14 bases separating them. The CDR3 spells CASSFPGTLTYEQYF. The CDR3 DNA is TGTGCCAGCAGTTTCCCCGGGACGTTGACCTACGAGCAGTACTTC.

This clonotype has only a few counts. This rearrangement joins TRBV7-9 to TRBJ2-4; 9 nucleotides agree with TRBD1. There are 16 residues in the CDR3. CDR1 is SEHNR, CDR2 FQNEAQ, per germline (reference sequence). V dropped 5 bases and J dropped 1; count of bases not matched to a gene: 6. CDR3 amino acids: CASSGQTGGAKNIQYF. The DNA of the CDR3 is TGTGCCAGCAGCGGACAGACAGGGGGTGCCAAAAACATTCAGTACTTC.

The rearrangement uses TRBV7-9 and TRBJ1-2; maybe TRBD1 (5 bases). The germline V and J ends were trimmed by 5 bases and 8 bases, with 21 bases remaining between them. From germline, CDR1 is SEHNR and CDR2 FQNEAQ (reference sequence). The CDR3 is made up of 15 amino acids. The chain's CDR3 is CASSLPAGTPAGYTF. CDR3 DNA sequence: TGTGCCAGCAGCCTCCCGGCCGGGACCCCTGCAGGCTACACCTTC.

V is TRBV25-1 and J is TRBJ2-7, with D possibly matching TRBD1 (6 bases). The CDR3 sequence is 13 residues long. The V gene lost 4 bases and the J gene lost 2 bases, with 9 bases spanning the gap. CDR1 and CDR2 (germline): MGHDK, SYGVNS. In DNA form, the CDR3 reads TGTGCCAGCAGTGGATACAGGGCCTACGAGCAGTACTTC. Protein product: CASSGYRAYEQYF.

This chain joins TRBV6-4 and TRBJ2-2; either TRBD1 or TRBD2 may fit D (5 bases each). The CDR3 length is 14 residues. Deletions cut 6 bases from V and 7 bases from J, with 15 bases between. Germline V gene sequence: CDR1 MRHNA, CDR2 SNTAGT. This CDR3 reads CASSPLGVGGELFF. Written as DNA, the CDR3 is TGTGCCAGCAGCCCCCTGGGGGTCGGCGGGGAGCTGTTTTTT.

This clonotype was counted at least ten times. The V call is TRBV5-4, the J call TRBJ2-5; no firm D call. The germline V gene encodes CDR1 SGHNT and CDR2 YYREEE (reference sequence). This CDR3 contains 13 residues. The V gene lost 1 base and the J gene lost 5 bases, with 9 bases spanning the gap. CDR3 in DNA: TGTGCCAGCAGCTTGACTCCGTCGGAGACCCAGTACTTC. Its translation is CASSLTPSETQYF.

This clonotype occurred a few times. The rearrangement links TRBV20-1 to TRBJ1-6; D may be TRBD1 (5 bases). The V end lost 0 bases, the J end lost 8 bases, and 14 bases lay between the germline ends. In germline, CDR1 is DFQATT, CDR2 SNEGSKA (reference sequence). The CDR3 length is 15 residues. In DNA form, the CDR3 reads TGCAGTGCTAGAGACGCGGGGCCTGGCGATTCACCCCTCCACTTT. It codes for CSARDAGPGDSPLHF.

CDR3 amino acids: CASSAYRGRGDSPLHF. The CDR3 region has the DNA TGTGCCAGCAGTGCCTACAGGGGACGGGGGGATTCACCCCTCCACTTT. This chain joins TRBV27 and TRBJ1-6; 7 bases fit TRBD1. The germline V gene has CDR1 MNHEY and CDR2 SMNVEV (reference sequence). The J segment lost 8 bases and the V segment lost 5 bases, leaving 12 bases of the junction unmatched. The CDR3 totals 16 residues.

This clonotype was counted at least ten times. V gene TRBV28 combines with J gene TRBJ2-7; 11 bases are a match to TRBD2. This CDR3 has 16 residues. V trimming: 5 bases; J trimming: 6 bases; junction bases outside the gene matches: 12. Germline lookup yields CDR1 MDHEN and CDR2 SYDVKM. The CDR3 sequence is CASSQITSGRIREQYF. The CDR3 region has the DNA TGTGCCAGCAGTCAAATTACTAGCGGGAGAATTCGCGAGCAGTACTTC.

This chain links TRBV6-2 or TRBV6-3 with TRBJ1-5, with TRBD1 identical over 7 bases. Trimming removed 3 bases from V and 2 bases from J; junction bases left unmatched: 7. Germline CDR1 is MNHEY and CDR2 is SVGEGT. This CDR3 region has 16 residues. The CDR3 spells CASSYRQGHRNQPQHF. CDR3 coding DNA: TGTGCCAGCAGTTATCGACAGGGTCATCGCAATCAGCCCCAGCATTTT.

For the CDR3, the DNA is TGTGCCAGCAACGGGAATAATTCACCCCTCCACTTT. Protein: CASNGNNSPLHF. The rearrangement links TRBV12-3 or TRBV12-4 to TRBJ1-6; no clear D. The CDR3 has 12 amino acids. V dropped 7 bases and J dropped 5 bases, with 6 bases sitting between them.

This clonotype has a handful of counts. This chain connects TRBV10-3 to TRBJ2-2, with D unresolved. Germline values: CDR1 ENHRY, CDR2 SYGVKD. CDR3 length: 12 residues. V was shortened by 9 bases and J by 2 bases, with 7 bases between the two germline ends. CDR3 protein: CAMAANTGELFF. The CDR3 nucleotides read TGTGCCATGGCGGCTAACACCGGGGAGCTGTTTTTT.

The chain employs TRBV5-1 and TRBJ2-3, with 9 bases that match TRBD2. The CDR3 consists of 14 residues. Germline V gene sequence: CDR1 SGHRS, CDR2 YFSETQ. Germline trimming cut 4 bases from V and 4 bases from J; bases unmatched to any gene: 4. This CDR3 reads CASSVAGAADTQYF. The CDR3, as DNA: TGCGCCAGCAGCGTAGCGGGAGCGGCAGATACGCAGTATTTT.